This T cell receptor (beta chain) came from a study of T cells in Graves' hyperthyroidism and ophthalmopathy. Study-wide context: Blood was drawn when the patient was first diagnosed and still untreated. Notes on the study in general: Most thyroid-expanded clonotypes above 0.001 were also found in blood.

This CDR3 is 16 amino acids long. Trimming took 4 bases from V and 0 from J, leaving 16 bases between them. CDR1 and CDR2 (germline): SEHNR, FQNEAQ (reference sequence). Researchers amplified the TCR beta CDR3 regions from RNA transcripts. The HTBI set primed first-round TCR CDR3 RT-PCR. TCRdb re-analysed the multiplex PCR reads in MiXCR, keeping a single row per CDR3 protein. This table has approximately 700,000 distinct CDR3 sequences, approximately 16% appearing once. Remarks on this clonotype: Its target is not known.

Exclusion followed for patients with uncontrolled infection, other autoimmune disease, pregnancy or lactation. Fresh peripheral blood, around 9.2 ml of it, supplied the PBMCs. This TCR was sampled from a man between 18 and 29 years old with Graves' hyperthyroidism. The chain employs TRBV7-9 and TRBJ2-7; no firm D call. The sample consisted of blood. The CDR3 bases are TGTGCCAGCAGCTCAAACAAAGGACGGAGCTCCTACGAGCAGTACTTC. Protein: CASSSNKGRSSYEQYF.